A selection of T cell receptor beta chains follows, all from one sample in a study of Graves' ophthalmopathy and Graves' hyperthyroidism. Using its own MiXCR run on the multiplex PCR reads, TCRdb lists one record per CDR3 protein. The sample consists of around 600,000 distinct CDR3 sequences, approximately 39% of them appearing once. Sequencing used peripheral blood. All receptors come from an adult man with Graves' ophthalmopathy. CDR3s include the opening cysteine and the closing phenylalanine or tryptophan. D genes are given only for firm matches. Some rows mark clone size as missing; the rest say once, few, many or name a class of expanded clone.

clone size	V gene	D gene	J gene	CDR3 DNA	CDR3 protein
.	TRBV24-1	.	TRBJ1-5	TGTGCCACCAGTGCCCTGGACAGACTGGGCAATCAGCCCCAGCATTTT	CATSALDRLGNQPQHF
.	TRBV29-1	TRBD2	TRBJ2-1	TGCAGCGTTGAAGTAGCGGGGAGGTCCTACAATGAGCAGTTCTTC	CSVEVAGRSYNEQFF
.	TRBV6-6	TRBD1	TRBJ2-5	TGTGCCAACAGGGGGACAGGGGTCGGAGAAGAGACCCAGTACTTC	CANRGTGVGEETQYF
many	TRBV19	TRBD1	TRBJ1-2	TGTGCCAGTAGGTCCGAGGACAGGGGGGTGATCGGCTATGGCTACACCTTC	CASRSEDRGVIGYGYTF
many	TRBV24-1	TRBD2	TRBJ2-7	TGTGCCACCAGTGATTTCGGACTAGCGGGAACTAACGAGCAGTACTTC	CATSDFGLAGTNEQYF
many	TRBV4-2	.	TRBJ2-7	TGTGCCAGCAGCTTTACAGGGTGGGCCTACGAGCAGTACTTC	CASSFTGWAYEQYF
.	TRBV25-1	.	TRBJ2-2	TGTGCCAGCGTAAGACCAAACACCGGGGAGCTGTTTTTT	CASVRPNTGELFF
few	TRBV12-5	TRBD1	TRBJ2-5	TGTGCTAGTGGTTCCTGGACAGGGGAAGAGACCCAGTACTTC	CASGSWTGEETQYF
few	TRBV11-2	.	TRBJ2-2	TGTGCCAGCAGCTTGAGGGTACATGCGAACACCGGGGAGCTGTTTTTT	CASSLRVHANTGELFF
.	TRBV29-1	TRBD1	TRBJ1-5	TGCAGCGTTGGTTGGGCCGGGACAGGGGGCAATCAGCCCCAGCATTTT	CSVGWAGTGGNQPQHF
many	TRBV4-1	TRBD2	TRBJ2-5	TGCGCCAGCAGCCAAGAAGATAGCGGGAGAGGGACCCAGTACTTC	CASSQEDSGRGTQYF
few	TRBV7-2	.	TRBJ2-3	TGTGCCAGCAGCTTAACGGGGCTGGCAGATACGCAGTATTTT	CASSLTGLADTQYF
many	TRBV2	.	TRBJ1-5	TGTGCCAGCAGTGAGAACAGGGAAGGGGCCCGTTTT	CASSENREGARF
many	TRBV9	.	TRBJ1-1	TGTGCCAGCAGCCCCAGCCAGGGTTCGGGCACTGAAGCTTTCTTT	CASSPSQGSGTEAFF
many	TRBV12-3/TRBV12-4	.	TRBJ1-2	TGTGCCAGCAGCTCGATGATTGGAGGCTACACCTTC	CASSSMIGGYTF
.	TRBV4-1	.	TRBJ2-7	TGCGCCAGCAGCCAAGGGGCAGGGGACTACGAGCAGTACTTC	CASSQGAGDYEQYF
few	TRBV10-2	.	TRBJ1-6	TGCGCCAGCAGTGAGTCGGAATCACCCCTCCACTTT	CASSESESPLHF
.	TRBV29-1	.	TRBJ1-2	TGCAGCTTTGGGCCCGGCTACACCTTC	CSFGPGYTF
.	TRBV6-5	.	TRBJ2-2	TGTGCCAGCTTGAACTCCACCGGGGAGCTGTTTTTT	CASLNSTGELFF
few	TRBV11-2	.	TRBJ2-7	TGTGCCAGCAGCCAACTAGGGGGAAGCCACTACGAGCAGTACTTC	CASSQLGGSHYEQYF
few	TRBV27	TRBD1	TRBJ1-2	TGTGCCAGCAGCTCAAGAGGACAGGGTAGGAAGGGCTACACCTTC	CASSSRGQGRKGYTF
.	TRBV30	.	TRBJ1-1	TGTGCCTGGGGATCCACTGAAGCTTTCTTT	CAWGSTEAFF
.	TRBV7-2	TRBD1	TRBJ1-3	TGTGCCAGCAGCTTACCCGGGACAGGGTCTGGAAACACCATATATTTT	CASSLPGTGSGNTIYF
few	TRBV10-3	.	TRBJ2-5	TGTGCCAGCAGTGGACCCGGGACCCTTGAAGAGACCCAGTACTTC	CASSGPGTLEETQYF
.	TRBV11-2	TRBD1	TRBJ1-2	TGTGTCAGCCGGGACAGGACGGGCGTGGGCTACACCTTC	CVSRDRTGVGYTF
many	TRBV12-3/TRBV12-4	TRBD1	TRBJ1-1	TGTGCCAGCAGCCCCGGGACAGTACTTATGAACACTGAAGCTTTCTTT	CASSPGTVLMNTEAFF
.	TRBV2	TRBD2	TRBJ2-3	TGTGCCAGCAGTGTTCCCTCGGGGGGGTTCACAGATACGCAGTATTTT	CASSVPSGGFTDTQYF
many	TRBV4-2	.	TRBJ2-7	TGTGCCAGCAGCCAGAGTGGCGGGATCTACGAGCAGTACTTC	CASSQSGGIYEQYF
many	TRBV19	.	TRBJ1-5	TGTGCCAGTAGGGAGGACCCGCAGCCCCAGCATTTT	CASREDPQPQHF
many	TRBV25-1	.	TRBJ1-5	TGTGCCAGCAGTAGGGGTACCAATCAGCCCCAGCATTTT	CASSRGTNQPQHF
.	TRBV10-3	.	TRBJ1-5	TGTGCCATCAGCTCCGGCGACGCAAGCAATCAGCCCCAGCATTTT	CAISSGDASNQPQHF
.	TRBV5-1	.	TRBJ1-4	TGCGCCAGCAGCCATACCGGGACCTCTAATGAAAAACTGTTTTTT	CASSHTGTSNEKLFF
many	TRBV10-3	.	TRBJ1-2	TGTGCCATAGGGCTGGATCGGGGCTACACCTTC	CAIGLDRGYTF
once	TRBV12-3/TRBV12-4	TRBD1	TRBJ2-5	TGTGCCAGCAGGACAGGGGGGTGGGCGCCCCAGTACTTC	CASRTGGWAPQYF
.	TRBV7-9	TRBD1	TRBJ2-7	TGCGCCAGCAGCCAAGCCCCGGGGACAGGAGGGGGCTACGAGCAGTACTTC	CASSQAPGTGGGYEQYF
many	TRBV12-3/TRBV12-4	.	TRBJ2-7	TGTGCCAGCAGTAAAGGCGACAGTAACGAGCAGTACTTC	CASSKGDSNEQYF
few	TRBV5-1	.	TRBJ2-2	TGTGCCAGCTCACCGGGCACCTTGAACACCGGGGAGCTGTTTTTT	CASSPGTLNTGELFF
.	TRBV12-3/TRBV12-4	TRBD1	TRBJ2-2	TGTGCCAGCGGCCCGGACAGGGCCAACACCGGGGAGCTGTTTTTT	CASGPDRANTGELFF
.	TRBV29-1	.	TRBJ2-5	TGCAGCGTTAGCCGGGCTAGCCAGACCCAGTACTTC	CSVSRASQTQYF
many	TRBV7-9	.	TRBJ1-2	TGTGCCAGCAGCTTGGTCTCAGGGAGCTATGGCTACACCTTC	CASSLVSGSYGYTF
.	TRBV7-2	.	TRBJ2-1	TGTGCCAGCAGCTTACAGGGGCATGAGCAGTTCTTC	CASSLQGHEQFF
many	TRBV7-2	.	TRBJ1-5	TGTGCCAGCAGCTTAGGTTTAGGGGGGGCGAATCAGCCCCAGCATTTT	CASSLGLGGANQPQHF